This passage covers 5 T cell receptor beta chains from one sample sequenced in a study of blood T cell repertoires in COVID-19. TCRdb's table, derived via immunoSEQ multiplex PCR, lists solely in-frame clones and lacks some. The data contain a few hundred thousand clones, approximately 89% of them seen just once; the ten biggest clones take up 6.9%. Sequenced input: peripheral blood. The receptor set was obtained from a woman between 25 and 40 years old who had recovered from COVID-19.

The chain uses TRBV7-2 and TRBJ1-1; no firm D call. Trimming shortened V by 6 bases and J by 1 base, and 9 bases separated the two germline ends. The CDR3 is 13 amino acids. CDR1 is SGHTA, CDR2 FQGNSA, per germline. The DNA for the CDR3 is TGTGCCAGCAGTTACACACGGAACACTGAAGCTTTCTTT. Its translation: CASSYTRNTEAFF. The full variable domain, rest sourced from reference TRBV7-2 and TRBJ1-1, is GAGVSQSPSNKVTEKGKDVELRCDPISGHTALYWYRQSLGQGLEFLIYFQGNSAPDKSGLPSDRFSAERTGGSVSTLTIQRTQQEDSAVYLCASSYTRNTEAFFGQGTRLTVV.

As to this clone: One junction end does not reproduce the germline sequence, and a read error may be involved. The chain uses TRBV3-1 (or the pseudogene TRBV3-2) and TRBJ1-1; TRBD1 aligns across 7 bases. The CDR3 has 15 amino acids. Germline V gene lookup returns CDR1 LGHDT and CDR2 YNNKEL (reference sequence). In nucleotides, the CDR3 is TGTGCCAGCGGAATCAGGGGGATGGTGAATACTGAAGCTTTCTTT. Encoded protein: CASGIRGMVNTEAFF.

This clone appeared many times. The genes are TRBV2 and TRBJ1-2, with D possibly matching TRBD1 (5 bases). The V end was cut by 6 bases, the J end by 5 bases, with 10 bases between. The CDR3 runs 12 residues. CDR1 is SNHLY, CDR2 FYNNEI, per germline. CDR3 amino acids: CASRSTGYGYTF. DNA for the CDR3: TGTGCCAGCAGGTCTACAGGTTATGGCTACACCTTC.

V and J are TRBV6-1 and TRBJ1-1; TRBD1 matches at 9 bases. Trimming cost V 3 bases and J 7 bases; bases outside gene matches: 3. This CDR3 contains 13 residues. Germline CDR1 reads MNHNS; CDR2 reads SASEGT. CDR3 loop: CASSEDRGSEAFF. In DNA, the CDR3 is TGTGCCAGCAGTGAGGACAGGGGCAGTGAAGCTTTCTTT.

In this sample, this clone turned up a few times. The genes are TRBV5-4 and TRBJ1-2; D is unclear. The germline V gene has CDR1 SGHNT and CDR2 YYREEE (reference sequence). The germline V and J ends were trimmed by 1 base and 8 bases, with 24 bases remaining between them. This CDR3 is 17 amino acids long. The CDR3 spells CASSLQQPRPGRKGYTF. Written as DNA, the CDR3 is TGTGCCAGCAGCTTGCAACAGCCCCGTCCAGGTCGAAAGGGCTACACCTTC. Together with reference TRBV5-4 and TRBJ1-2, the CDR3 gives the full variable domain: ETGVTQSPTHLIKTRGQQVTLRCSSQSGHNTVSWYQQALGQGPQFIFQYYREEENGRGNFPPRFSGLQFPNYSSELNVNALELDDSALYLCASSLQQPRPGRKGYTFGSGTRLTVV.